This T cell receptor (beta chain) emerged from a study of shared clonotypes between healthy human individuals. Across the study: Two female and a few male donors aged 18 to 49 were enrolled. The plates for each donor numbered three CD4 naive, three CD4 memory, two CD8 naive and one CD8 memory.

Naivety among CD8 cells was defined by CD45RO negativity and positive CCR7 selection, thereby excluding terminally differentiated effector memory CD45RA+ cells. The CDR3 is 14 amino acids. Germline V CDR1 and CDR2: MNHEY, SMNVEV (reference sequence). Trimming stripped 2 bases from V and 3 bases from J, with 8 bases between. Deep level was the assay's run setting. TCRdb's table, derived via immunoSEQ multiplex PCR, lists solely in-frame clones and lacks some. The table has about 2,200,000 clones, 90% to 95% seen once; the top ten hold under 2%. This TCR was recovered from a young man in good health. Some clones in this sample may be carry-over from other donors' samples. V and J are TRBV27 and TRBJ1-5, with no clear D. Material for sequencing was naive CD8+ T cells from PBMCs. DNA of the CDR3: TGTGCCAGCAGTTTACGGGATGCCAATCAGCCCCAGCATTTT. It encodes CASSLRDANQPQHF.